This T cell receptor (beta chain) stems from a study of blood T cells in healthy people across ages. Comment on this clonotype: Its antigen remains unknown.

Study observations and caveats: Older age went with lower TCR beta diversity per million T cells, in a roughly linear way.

CDR1 and CDR2 from the germline V gene are SGHTA and FQGNSA. Trimming left V 4 bases short and J 5 bases short, with 15 bases between. The CDR3 has 14 amino acids. A J-beta primer mix and a sample-barcoded 5' primer were used in a second PCR of about 7 to 12 cycles. MiXCR was run by TCRdb on the 5' RACE reads, yielding one entry per CDR3 protein. The repertoire holds some 1 million distinct CDR3 sequences, with less than 50% as singletons. The specimen was blood. This chain joins TRBV7-2 and TRBJ2-7; perhaps TRBD2 as D (5 bases). This clonotype was obtained from a woman aged 55-69 years in good health. CDR3 in amino acids: CASSSAGDLDEQYF. Written as DNA, the CDR3 is TGTGCCAGCAGCTCTGCCGGGGATTTAGACGAGCAGTACTTC.